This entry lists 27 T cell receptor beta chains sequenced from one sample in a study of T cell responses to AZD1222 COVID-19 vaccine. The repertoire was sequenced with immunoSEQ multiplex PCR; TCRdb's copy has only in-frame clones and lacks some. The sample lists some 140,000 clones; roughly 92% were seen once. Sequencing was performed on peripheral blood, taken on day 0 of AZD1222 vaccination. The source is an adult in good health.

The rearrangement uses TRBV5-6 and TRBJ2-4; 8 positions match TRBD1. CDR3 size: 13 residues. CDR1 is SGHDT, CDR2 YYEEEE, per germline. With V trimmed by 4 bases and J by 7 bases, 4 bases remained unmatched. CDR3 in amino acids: CASSQWDRNIQYF. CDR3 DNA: TGTGCCAGCAGCCAATGGGACAGGAACATTCAGTACTTC.

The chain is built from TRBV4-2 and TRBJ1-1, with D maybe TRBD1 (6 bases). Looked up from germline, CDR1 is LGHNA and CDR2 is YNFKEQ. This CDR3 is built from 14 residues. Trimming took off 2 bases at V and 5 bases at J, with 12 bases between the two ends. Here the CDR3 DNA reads TGTGCCAGCAGCCAATCTCCGGGGGCGACTGAAGCTTTCTTT. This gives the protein CASSQSPGATEAFF.

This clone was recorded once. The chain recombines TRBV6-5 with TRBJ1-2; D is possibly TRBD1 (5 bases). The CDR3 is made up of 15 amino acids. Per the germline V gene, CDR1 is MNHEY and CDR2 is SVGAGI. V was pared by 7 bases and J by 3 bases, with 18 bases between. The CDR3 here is CASTTAAQGHYGYTF. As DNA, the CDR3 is TGTGCCAGCACCACAGCGGCGCAGGGTCACTATGGCTACACCTTC.

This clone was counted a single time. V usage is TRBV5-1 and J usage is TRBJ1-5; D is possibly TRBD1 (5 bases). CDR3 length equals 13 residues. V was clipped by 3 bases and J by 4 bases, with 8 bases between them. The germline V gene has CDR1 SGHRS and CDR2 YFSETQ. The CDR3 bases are TGCGCCAGCAGCTGGGACGGTAATCAGCCCCAGCATTTT. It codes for CASSWDGNQPQHF.

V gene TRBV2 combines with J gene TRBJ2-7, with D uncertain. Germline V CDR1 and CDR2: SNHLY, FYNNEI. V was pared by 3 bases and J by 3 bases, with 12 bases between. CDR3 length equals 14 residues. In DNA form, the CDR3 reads TGTGCCAGCAGTGACTTAGGCCGGAACTACGAGCAGTACTTC. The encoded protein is CASSDLGRNYEQYF.

For the CDR3, the DNA is TGTGCCAGTAGTAGGACTAGCGGGGAATACGAGCAGTACTTC. Amino acids: CASSRTSGEYEQYF. This chain links TRBV19 with TRBJ2-7, with 12 bases aligning to TRBD2. This CDR3 spans 14 amino acids. The germline CDR1 and CDR2 sequences are LNHDA and SQIVND (reference sequence). V gave up 4 bases and J gave up 4 bases; unmatched junction bases: 2.

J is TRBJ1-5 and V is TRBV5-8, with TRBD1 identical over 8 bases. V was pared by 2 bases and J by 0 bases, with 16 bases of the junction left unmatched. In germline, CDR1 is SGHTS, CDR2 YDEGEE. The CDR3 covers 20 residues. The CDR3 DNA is TGTGCCAGCAGCTTTCGCGGAGCGGCAGGGGGCCCGTATAGCAATCAGCCCCAGCATTTT. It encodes CASSFRGAAGGPYSNQPQHF.

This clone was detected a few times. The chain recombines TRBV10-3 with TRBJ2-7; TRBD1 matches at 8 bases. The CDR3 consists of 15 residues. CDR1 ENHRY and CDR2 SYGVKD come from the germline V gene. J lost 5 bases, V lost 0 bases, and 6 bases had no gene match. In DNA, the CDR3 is TGTGCCATCAGTGAGTCAGAGGACAGGGCCCACGAGCAGTACTTC. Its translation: CAISESEDRAHEQYF.

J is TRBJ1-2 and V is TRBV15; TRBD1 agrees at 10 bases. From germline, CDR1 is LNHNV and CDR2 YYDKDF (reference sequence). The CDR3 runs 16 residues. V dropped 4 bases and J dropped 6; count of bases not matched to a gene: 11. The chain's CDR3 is CATSTPGQGSVDGYTF. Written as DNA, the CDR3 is TGTGCCACCAGCACTCCGGGACAGGGGTCTGTCGATGGCTACACCTTC.

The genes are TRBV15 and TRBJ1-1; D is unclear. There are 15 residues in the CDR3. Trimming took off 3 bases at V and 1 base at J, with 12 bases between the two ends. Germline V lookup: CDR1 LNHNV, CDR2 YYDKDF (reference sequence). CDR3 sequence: CATSSHTGPNTEAFF. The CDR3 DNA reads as TGTGCCACCAGCAGTCATACTGGACCGAACACTGAAGCTTTCTTT.

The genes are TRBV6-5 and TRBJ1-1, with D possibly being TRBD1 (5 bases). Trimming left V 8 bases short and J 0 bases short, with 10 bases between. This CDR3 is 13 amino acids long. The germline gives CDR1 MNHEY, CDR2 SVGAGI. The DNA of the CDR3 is TGTGCCAGCGGGGCGGCCATGAACACTGAAGCTTTCTTT. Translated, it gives CASGAAMNTEAFF.

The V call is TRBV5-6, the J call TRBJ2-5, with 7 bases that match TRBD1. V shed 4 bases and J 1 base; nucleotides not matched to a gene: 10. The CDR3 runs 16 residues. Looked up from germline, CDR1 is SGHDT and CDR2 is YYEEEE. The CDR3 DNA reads TGTGCCAGCAGCCCTTGGACAGGCGCCCTCCAAGAGACCCAGTACTTC. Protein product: CASSPWTGALQETQYF.

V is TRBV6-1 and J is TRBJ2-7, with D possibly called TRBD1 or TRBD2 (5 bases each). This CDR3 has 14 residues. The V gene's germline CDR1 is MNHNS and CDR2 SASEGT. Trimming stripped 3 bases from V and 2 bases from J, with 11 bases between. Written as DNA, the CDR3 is TGTGCCAGCAGTGATCAGCAGGGACCCTACGAGCAGTACTTC. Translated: CASSDQQGPYEQYF.

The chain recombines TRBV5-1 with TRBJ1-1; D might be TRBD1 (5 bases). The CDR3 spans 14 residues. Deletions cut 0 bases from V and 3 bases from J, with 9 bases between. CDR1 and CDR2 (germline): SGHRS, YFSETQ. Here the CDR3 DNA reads TGCGCCAGCAGCTTGGAGGGGACTTACACTGAAGCTTTCTTT. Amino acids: CASSLEGTYTEAFF.

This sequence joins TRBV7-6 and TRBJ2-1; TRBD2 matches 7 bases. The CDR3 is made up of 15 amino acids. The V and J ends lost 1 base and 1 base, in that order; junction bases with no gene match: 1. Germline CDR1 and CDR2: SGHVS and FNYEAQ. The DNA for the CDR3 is TGTGCCAGCAGCTTAGGGGGGGGGTCCTACAATGAGCAGTTCTTC. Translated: CASSLGGGSYNEQFF.

The DNA for the CDR3 is TGTGCCAGCAGCGTAAATAGCGGGGGTTCCTACAATGAGCAGTTCTTC. This translates into CASSVNSGGSYNEQFF. The chain combines TRBV9 with TRBJ2-1, with 9 bases aligning to TRBD2. This CDR3 spans 16 amino acids. The germline CDR1 and CDR2 sequences are SGDLS and YYNGEE. V trimming: 1 base; J trimming: 1 base; junction bases outside the gene matches: 3.

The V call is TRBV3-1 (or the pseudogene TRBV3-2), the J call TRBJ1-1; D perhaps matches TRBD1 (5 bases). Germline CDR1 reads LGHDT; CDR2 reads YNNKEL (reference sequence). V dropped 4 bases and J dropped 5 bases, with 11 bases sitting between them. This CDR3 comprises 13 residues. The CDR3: CASSPAGGTEAFF. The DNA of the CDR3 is TGTGCCAGCAGCCCCGCGGGGGGAACTGAAGCTTTCTTT.

The DNA of the CDR3 is TGTGCCAGCAGCTCCGGGACCACTGAAGCTTTCTTT. This translates into CASSSGTTEAFF. The chain joins TRBV7-9 to TRBJ1-1, with D possibly TRBD1 on 5 matching bases. CDR3 size: 12 residues. CDR1 and CDR2 (germline): SEHNR, FQNEAQ (reference sequence). The ends were cut back, 4 bases at V and 4 bases at J, with 7 bases in the middle.

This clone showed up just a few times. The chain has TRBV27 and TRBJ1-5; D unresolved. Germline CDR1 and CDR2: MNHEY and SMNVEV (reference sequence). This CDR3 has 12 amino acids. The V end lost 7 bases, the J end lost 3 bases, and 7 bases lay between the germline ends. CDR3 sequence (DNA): TGTGCCAGCAACAGCCCCAATCAGCCCCAGCATTTT. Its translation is CASNSPNQPQHF.

This chain's CDR3 is CASSRDRGVGYTF. As DNA, the CDR3 is TGTGCCAGCAGCCGGGACAGGGGTGTTGGCTACACCTTC. The chain employs TRBV6-6 and TRBJ1-2, with TRBD1 identical over 10 bases. Trimming cost V 6 bases and J 7 bases; bases outside gene matches: 5. This CDR3 is built from 13 residues. Per germline, CDR1 MNHNY and CDR2 SVGAGI (reference sequence).

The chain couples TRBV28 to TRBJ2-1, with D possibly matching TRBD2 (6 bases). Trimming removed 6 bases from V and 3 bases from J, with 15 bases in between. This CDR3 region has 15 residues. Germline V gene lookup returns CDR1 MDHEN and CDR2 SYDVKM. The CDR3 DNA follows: TGTGCCAGCAGCTATTATAGCGGTTTCTACAATGAGCAGTTCTTC. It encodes CASSYYSGFYNEQFF.

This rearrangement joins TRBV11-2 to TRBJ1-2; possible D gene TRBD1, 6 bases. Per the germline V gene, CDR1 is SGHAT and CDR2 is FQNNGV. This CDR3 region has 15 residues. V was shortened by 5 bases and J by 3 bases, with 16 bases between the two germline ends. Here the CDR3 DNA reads TGTGCCAGCAGCCCAAGGGGGGATAGCGACTATGGCTACACCTTC. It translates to CASSPRGDSDYGYTF.

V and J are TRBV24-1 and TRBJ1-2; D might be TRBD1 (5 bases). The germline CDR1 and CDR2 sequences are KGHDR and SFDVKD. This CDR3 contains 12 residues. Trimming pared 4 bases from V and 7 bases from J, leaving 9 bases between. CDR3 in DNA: TGTGCCACCAGTGACCTCGGGGGTGGCTACACCTTC. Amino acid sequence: CATSDLGGGYTF.

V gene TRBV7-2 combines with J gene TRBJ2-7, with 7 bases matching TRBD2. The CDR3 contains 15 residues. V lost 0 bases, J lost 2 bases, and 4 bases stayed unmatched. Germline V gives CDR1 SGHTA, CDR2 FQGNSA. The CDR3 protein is CASSLAREVAYEQYF. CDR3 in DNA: TGTGCCAGCAGCTTAGCTCGGGAGGTAGCCTACGAGCAGTACTTC.

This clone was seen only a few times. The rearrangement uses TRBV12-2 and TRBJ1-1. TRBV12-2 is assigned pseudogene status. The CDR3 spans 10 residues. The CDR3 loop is CARKGGEAFF. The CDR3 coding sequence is TGTGCAAGGAAAGGAGGCGAAGCTTTCTTT.

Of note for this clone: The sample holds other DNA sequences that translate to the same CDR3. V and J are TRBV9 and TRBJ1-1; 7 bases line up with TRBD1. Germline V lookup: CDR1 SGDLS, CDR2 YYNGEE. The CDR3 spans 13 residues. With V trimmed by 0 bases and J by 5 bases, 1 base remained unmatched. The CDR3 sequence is CASSVGTGTEAFF. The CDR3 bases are TGTGCCAGCAGCGTAGGGACAGGAACTGAAGCTTTCTTT.

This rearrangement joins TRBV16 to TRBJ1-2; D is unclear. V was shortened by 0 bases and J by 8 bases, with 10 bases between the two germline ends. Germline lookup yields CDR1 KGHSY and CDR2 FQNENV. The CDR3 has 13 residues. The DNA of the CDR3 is TGTGCCAGCAGCCAATCGAGTCCCCGAGGCTACACCTTC. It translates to CASSQSSPRGYTF.